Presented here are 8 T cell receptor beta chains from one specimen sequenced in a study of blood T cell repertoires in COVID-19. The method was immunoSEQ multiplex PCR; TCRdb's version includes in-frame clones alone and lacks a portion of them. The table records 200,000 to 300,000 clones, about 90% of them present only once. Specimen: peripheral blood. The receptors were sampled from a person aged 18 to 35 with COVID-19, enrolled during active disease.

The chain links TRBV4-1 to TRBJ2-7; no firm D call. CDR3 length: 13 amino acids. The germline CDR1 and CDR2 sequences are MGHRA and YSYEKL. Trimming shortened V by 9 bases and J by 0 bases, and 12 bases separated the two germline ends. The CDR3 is CASSLGTSYEQYF. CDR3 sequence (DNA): TGCGCCAGTAGTCTAGGAACCTCCTACGAGCAGTACTTC.

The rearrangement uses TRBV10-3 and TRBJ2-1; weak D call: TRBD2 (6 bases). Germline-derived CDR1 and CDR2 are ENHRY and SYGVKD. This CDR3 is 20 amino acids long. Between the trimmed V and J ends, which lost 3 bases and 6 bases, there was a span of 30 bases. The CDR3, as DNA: TGTGCCATCAGTGACGTCGCCGGGGGTCCTCGACGGGAGCGAGGCAATGAGCAGTTCTTC. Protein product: CAISDVAGGPRRERGNEQFF.

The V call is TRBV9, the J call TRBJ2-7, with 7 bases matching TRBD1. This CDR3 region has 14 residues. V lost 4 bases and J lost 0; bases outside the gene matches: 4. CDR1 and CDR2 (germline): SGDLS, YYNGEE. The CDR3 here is CASSFGQVSYEQYF. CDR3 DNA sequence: TGTGCCAGCAGCTTTGGACAGGTCTCCTACGAGCAGTACTTC. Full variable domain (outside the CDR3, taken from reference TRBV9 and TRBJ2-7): DSGVTQTPKHLITATGQRVTLRCSPRSGDLSVYWYQQSLDQGLQFLIQYYNGEERAKGNILERFSAQQFPDLHSELNLSSLELGDSALYFCASSFGQVSYEQYFGPGTRLTVT.

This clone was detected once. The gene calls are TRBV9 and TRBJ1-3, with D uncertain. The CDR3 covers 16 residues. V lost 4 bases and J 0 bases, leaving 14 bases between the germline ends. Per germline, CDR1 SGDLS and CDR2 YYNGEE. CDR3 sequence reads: CASSQSGQSSGNTIYF. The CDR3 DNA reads TGTGCCAGCAGCCAGTCTGGCCAAAGCTCTGGAAACACCATATATTTT.

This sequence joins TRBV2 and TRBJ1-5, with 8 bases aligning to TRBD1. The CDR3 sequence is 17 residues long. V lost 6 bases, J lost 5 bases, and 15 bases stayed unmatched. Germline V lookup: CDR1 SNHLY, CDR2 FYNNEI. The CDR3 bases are TGTGCCAGCAGCCTCCGGGACAGGCGACTTACGGATCAGCCCCAGCATTTT. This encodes CASSLRDRRLTDQPQHF.

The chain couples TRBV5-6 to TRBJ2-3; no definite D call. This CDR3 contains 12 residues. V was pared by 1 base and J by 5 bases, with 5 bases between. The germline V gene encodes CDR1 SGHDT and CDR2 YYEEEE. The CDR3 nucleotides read TGTGCCAGCAGCTTGAACATAGATACGCAGTATTTT. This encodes CASSLNIDTQYF.

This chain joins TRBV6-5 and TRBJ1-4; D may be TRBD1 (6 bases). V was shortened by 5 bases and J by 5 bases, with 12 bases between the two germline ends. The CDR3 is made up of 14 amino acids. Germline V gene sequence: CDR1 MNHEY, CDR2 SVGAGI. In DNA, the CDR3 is TGTGCCAGCAGTCGAGACAGGTGGAATGAAAAACTGTTTTTT. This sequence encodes CASSRDRWNEKLFF.

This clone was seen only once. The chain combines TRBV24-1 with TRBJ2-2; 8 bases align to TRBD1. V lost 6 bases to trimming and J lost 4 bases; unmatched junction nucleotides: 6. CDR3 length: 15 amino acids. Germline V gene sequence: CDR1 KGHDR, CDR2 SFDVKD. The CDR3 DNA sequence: TGTGCCACCAGTAGGACAGGGCGCGGCACCGGGGAGCTGTTTTTT. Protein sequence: CATSRTGRGTGELFF.